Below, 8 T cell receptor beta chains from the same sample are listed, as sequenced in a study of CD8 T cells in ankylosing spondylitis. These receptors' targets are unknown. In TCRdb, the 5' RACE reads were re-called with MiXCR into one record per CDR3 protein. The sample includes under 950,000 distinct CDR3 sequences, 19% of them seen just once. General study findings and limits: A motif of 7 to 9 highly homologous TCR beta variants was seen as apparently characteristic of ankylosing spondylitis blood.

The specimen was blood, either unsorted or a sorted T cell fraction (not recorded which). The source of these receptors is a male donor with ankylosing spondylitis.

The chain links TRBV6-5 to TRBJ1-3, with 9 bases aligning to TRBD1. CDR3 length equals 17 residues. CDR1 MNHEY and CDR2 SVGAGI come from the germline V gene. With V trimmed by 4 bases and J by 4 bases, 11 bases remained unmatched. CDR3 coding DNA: TGTGCCAGCAGTTCCCAATACCACAGGGGGCGAGGAAACACCATATATTTT. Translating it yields CASSSQYHRGRGNTIYF.

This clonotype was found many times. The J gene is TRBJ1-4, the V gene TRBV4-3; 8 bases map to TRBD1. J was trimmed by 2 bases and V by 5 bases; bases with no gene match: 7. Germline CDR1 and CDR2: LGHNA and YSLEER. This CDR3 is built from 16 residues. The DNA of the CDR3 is TGCGCCAGCAGCTGGGCAGGGGGCATGACTAATGAAAAACTGTTTTTT. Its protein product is CASSWAGGMTNEKLFF.

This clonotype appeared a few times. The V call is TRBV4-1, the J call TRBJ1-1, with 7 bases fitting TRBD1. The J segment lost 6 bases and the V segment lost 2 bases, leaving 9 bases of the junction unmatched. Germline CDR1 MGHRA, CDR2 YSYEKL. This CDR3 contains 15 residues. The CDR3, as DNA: TGCGCCAGCAGCCAAATTCCAGGGGGTACGGCTGAAGCTTTCTTT. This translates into CASSQIPGGTAEAFF.

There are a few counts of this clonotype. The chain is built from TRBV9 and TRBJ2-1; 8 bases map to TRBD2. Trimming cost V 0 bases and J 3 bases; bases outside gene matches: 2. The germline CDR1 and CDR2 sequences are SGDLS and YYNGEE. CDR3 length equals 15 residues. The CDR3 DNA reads TGTGCCAGCAGCGTAGAGGGACTAGGCTACAATGAGCAGTTCTTC. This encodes CASSVEGLGYNEQFF.

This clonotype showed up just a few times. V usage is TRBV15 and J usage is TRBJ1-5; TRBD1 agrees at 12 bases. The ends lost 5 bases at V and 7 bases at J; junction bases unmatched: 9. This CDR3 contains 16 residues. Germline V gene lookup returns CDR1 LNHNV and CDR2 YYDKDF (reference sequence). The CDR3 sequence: CATSPPGQGARQPQHF. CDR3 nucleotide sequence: TGTGCCACCAGCCCCCCGGGACAGGGGGCGAGGCAGCCCCAGCATTTT.

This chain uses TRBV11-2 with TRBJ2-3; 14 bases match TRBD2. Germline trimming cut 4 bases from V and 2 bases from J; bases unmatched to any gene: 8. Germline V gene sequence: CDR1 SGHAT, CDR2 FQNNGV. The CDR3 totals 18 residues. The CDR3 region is CASSSLWTSGGTTDTQYF. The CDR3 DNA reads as TGTGCCAGCAGCTCTCTTTGGACTAGCGGGGGGACCACAGATACGCAGTATTTT. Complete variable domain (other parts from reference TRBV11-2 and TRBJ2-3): EAGVAQSPRYKIIEKRQSVAFWCNPISGHATLYWYQQILGQGPKLLIQFQNNGVVDDSQLPKDRFSAERLKGVDSTLKIQPAKLEDSAVYLCASSSLWTSGGTTDTQYFGPGTRLTVL.

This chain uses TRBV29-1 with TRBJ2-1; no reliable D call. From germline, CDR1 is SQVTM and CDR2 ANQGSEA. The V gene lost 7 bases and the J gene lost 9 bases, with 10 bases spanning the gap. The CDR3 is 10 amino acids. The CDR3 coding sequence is TGCAGCGGACGTCAAGCTGAGCAGTTCTTC. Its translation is CSGRQAEQFF.

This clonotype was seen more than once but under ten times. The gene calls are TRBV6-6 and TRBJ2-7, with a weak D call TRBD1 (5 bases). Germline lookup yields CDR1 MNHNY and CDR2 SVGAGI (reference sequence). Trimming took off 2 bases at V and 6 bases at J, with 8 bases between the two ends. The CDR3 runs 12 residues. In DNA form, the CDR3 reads TGTGCCAGCAGTTACGCAGGGTTCGAGCAGTACTTC. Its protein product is CASSYAGFEQYF.